This T cell receptor beta chain was sequenced during a study of T cell repertoires in cytomegalovirus infection. Study in general: CMV epitopes in the study were HLA-C-restricted (recently identified) and HLA-B-restricted (well studied). Indications of both CMV infection and matching HLA type were provided by public TCR beta signatures.

TCRdb re-called the reads through MiXCR, storing one row per CDR3 protein. The sample lists 800,000 to 950,000 distinct CDR3 sequences; approximately 32% were seen once. Findings of the study overall: Carriers of CMV and the relevant HLA type were discriminated by public TCR beta frequency. Dominating the ex vivo response were HLA-C-restricted CMV-specific TCR beta clonotypes.

The CDR3 runs to 15 residues. The germline V gene has CDR1 LNHDA and CDR2 SQIVND (reference sequence). The V segment lost 5 bases and the J segment 0 bases; nucleotides outside the gene matches: 4. Points on this clonotype: Its specificity is unknown.

Sequencing used cultured CD8+ T cells from PBMCs, obtained from culture after CMV antigen stimulation. This rearrangement joins TRBV19 to TRBJ2-3, with 8 positions matching TRBD1. The clonotype originates from a human donor in good health (CMV status not recorded). Some clones in this sample may be carry-over from other donors' samples. The CDR3 region has the DNA TGTGCCAGTAGTCCGACAGGGGTCAGCACAGATACGCAGTATTTT. Protein: CASSPTGVSTDTQYF.